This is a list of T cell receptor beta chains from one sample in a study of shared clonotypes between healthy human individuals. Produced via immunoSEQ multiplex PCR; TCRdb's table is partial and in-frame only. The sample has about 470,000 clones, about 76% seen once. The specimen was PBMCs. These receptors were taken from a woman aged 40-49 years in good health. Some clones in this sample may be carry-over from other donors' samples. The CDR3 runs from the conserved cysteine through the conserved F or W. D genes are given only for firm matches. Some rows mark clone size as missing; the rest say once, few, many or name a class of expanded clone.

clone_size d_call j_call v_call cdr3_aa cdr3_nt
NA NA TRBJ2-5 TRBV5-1 CASSLSEGRETQYF TGCGCCAGCAGCTTGTCGGAGGGCCGGGAGACCCAGTACTTC
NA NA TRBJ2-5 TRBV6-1 CASTRGRSQETQYF TGTGCCAGCACCCGCGGGCGGTCCCAAGAGACCCAGTACTTC
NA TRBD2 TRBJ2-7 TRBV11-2 CASSLEWTSTYEQYF TGTGCCAGCAGCTTAGAGTGGACTAGTACCTACGAGCAGTACTTC
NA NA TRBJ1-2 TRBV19 CASSLQGPANYGYTF TGTGCCAGTAGTCTTCAGGGTCCCGCTAACTATGGCTACACCTTC
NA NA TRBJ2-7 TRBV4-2 CASSQAEGSAYEQYF TGTGCCAGCAGCCAAGCCGAGGGGTCGGCTTACGAGCAGTACTTC
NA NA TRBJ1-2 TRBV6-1 CASRGRFGGGYTF TGTGCCAGCAGGGGCAGGTTTGGGGGAGGCTACACCTTC
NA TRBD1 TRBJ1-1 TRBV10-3 CAISGDRTNTEAFF TGTGCCATCAGTGGGGACAGGACGAACACTGAAGCTTTCTTT
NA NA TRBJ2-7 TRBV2 CASSADIGSYEQYF TGTGCCAGCAGTGCGGATATAGGCTCCTACGAGCAGTACTTC
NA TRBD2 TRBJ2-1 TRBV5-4 CASSLGAGGSYNEQFF TGTGCCAGCAGCTTGGGGGCGGGAGGGTCCTACAATGAGCAGTTCTTC
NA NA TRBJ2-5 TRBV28 CASSSFGETQYF TGTGCCAGCAGTAGTTTTGGGGAGACCCAGTACTTC
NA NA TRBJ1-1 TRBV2 CASSEVQNTEAFF TGTGCCAGCAGTGAAGTACAGAACACTGAAGCTTTCTTT
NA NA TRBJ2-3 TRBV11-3 CASSLQTDTQYF TGTGCCAGCAGCTTACAAACAGATACGCAGTATTTT
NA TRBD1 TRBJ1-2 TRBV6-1 CASSEPGQGGGYTF TGTGCCAGCAGTGAGCCGGGACAGGGGGGTGGCTACACCTTC
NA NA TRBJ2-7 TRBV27 CASSLRSAEYNYEQYF TGTGCCAGCAGTTTACGGAGCGCCGAATATAACTACGAGCAGTACTTC
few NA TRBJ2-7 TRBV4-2 CASSQEWDSSYEQYF TGTGCCAGCAGCCAAGAATGGGATAGCTCCTACGAGCAGTACTTC
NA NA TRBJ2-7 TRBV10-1 CASSEYREGYEQYF TGCGCCAGCAGTGAGTACAGGGAAGGGTACGAGCAGTACTTC
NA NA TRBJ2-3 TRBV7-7 CASSPGLTASTDTQYF TGTGCTAGCAGCCCCGGACTCACTGCTAGCACAGATACGCAGTATTTT
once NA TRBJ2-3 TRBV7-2 CASSLGEGPRNF TGTGCCAGCAGCTTAGGTGAAGGTCCCAGGAATTTT
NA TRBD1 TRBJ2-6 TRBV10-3 CAISDFVALGQGANVLTF TGTGCCATCAGTGATTTTGTGGCACTGGGACAGGGGGCCAACGTCCTGACTTTC
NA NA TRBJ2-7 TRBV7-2 CASSLNRVNYEQYF TGTGCCAGCAGCTTAAATAGGGTAAACTACGAGCAGTACTTC
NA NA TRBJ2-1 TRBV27 CASSLFGSYNEQFF TGTGCCAGCAGTTTATTTGGCTCCTACAATGAGCAGTTCTTC
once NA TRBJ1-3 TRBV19 CASTPGGNTIYF TGTGCCAGTACCCCGGGAGGAAACACCATATATTTT
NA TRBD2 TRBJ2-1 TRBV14 CASSLLEGREGRNEQFF TGTGCCAGCAGCCTTCTCGAGGGGCGGGAGGGGCGAAATGAGCAGTTCTTC
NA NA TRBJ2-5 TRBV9 CASSVAGAETQYF TGTGCCAGCAGCGTAGCGGGGGCCGAGACCCAGTACTTC
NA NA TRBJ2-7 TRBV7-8 CASSFFRYSPYERYF TGTGCCAGCAGTTTCTTCCGCTACTCACCCTACGAGCGGTACTTC
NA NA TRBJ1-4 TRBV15 CATSRGDGNEKLFF TGTGCCACCAGCAGAGGAGACGGAAATGAAAAACTGTTTTTT
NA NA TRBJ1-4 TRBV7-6 CASSQWGAATNEKLFF TGTGCCAGCAGCCAATGGGGGGCTGCAACTAATGAAAAACTGTTTTTT
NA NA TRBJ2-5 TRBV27 CASSLGSHQETQYF TGTGCCAGCAGTCTTGGATCACATCAAGAGACCCAGTACTTC
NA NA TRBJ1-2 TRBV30 CAWSPPGLSGYTF TGTGCCTGGAGTCCCCCTGGGTTGAGTGGCTACACCTTC
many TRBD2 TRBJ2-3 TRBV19 CASSMGLASTDTQYF TGTGCCAGTAGTATGGGACTAGCGAGCACAGATACGCAGTATTTT